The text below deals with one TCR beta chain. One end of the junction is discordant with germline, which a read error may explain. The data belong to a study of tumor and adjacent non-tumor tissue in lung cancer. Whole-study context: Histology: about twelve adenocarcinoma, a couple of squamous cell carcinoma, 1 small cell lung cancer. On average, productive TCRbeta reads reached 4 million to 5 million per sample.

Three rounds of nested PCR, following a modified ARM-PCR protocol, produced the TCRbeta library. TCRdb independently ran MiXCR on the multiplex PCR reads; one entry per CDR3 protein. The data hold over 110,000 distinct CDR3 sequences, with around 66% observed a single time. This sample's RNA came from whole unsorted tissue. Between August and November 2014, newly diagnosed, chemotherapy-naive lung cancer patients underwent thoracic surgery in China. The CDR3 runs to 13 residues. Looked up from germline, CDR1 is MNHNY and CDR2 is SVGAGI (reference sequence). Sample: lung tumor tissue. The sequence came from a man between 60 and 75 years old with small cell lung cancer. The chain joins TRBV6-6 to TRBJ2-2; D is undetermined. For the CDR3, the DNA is TGTGCCAGCAGCGGGCGAAACACCGTGGAGCTGTTTTTT. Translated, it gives CASSGRNTVELFF.